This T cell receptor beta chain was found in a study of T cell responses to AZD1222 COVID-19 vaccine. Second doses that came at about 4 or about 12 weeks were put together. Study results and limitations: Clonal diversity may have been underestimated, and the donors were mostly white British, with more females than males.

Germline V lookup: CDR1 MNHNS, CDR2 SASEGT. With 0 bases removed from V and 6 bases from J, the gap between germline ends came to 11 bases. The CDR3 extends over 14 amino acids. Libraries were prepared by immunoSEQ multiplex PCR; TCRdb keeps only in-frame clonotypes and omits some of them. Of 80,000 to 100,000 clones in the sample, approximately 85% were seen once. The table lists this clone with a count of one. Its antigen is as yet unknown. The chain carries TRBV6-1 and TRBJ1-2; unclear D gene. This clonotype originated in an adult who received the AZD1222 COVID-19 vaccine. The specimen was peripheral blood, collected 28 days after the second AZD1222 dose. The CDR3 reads CASSEARGYNGYTF. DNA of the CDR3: TGTGCCAGCAGTGAAGCGCGAGGGTATAATGGCTACACCTTC.